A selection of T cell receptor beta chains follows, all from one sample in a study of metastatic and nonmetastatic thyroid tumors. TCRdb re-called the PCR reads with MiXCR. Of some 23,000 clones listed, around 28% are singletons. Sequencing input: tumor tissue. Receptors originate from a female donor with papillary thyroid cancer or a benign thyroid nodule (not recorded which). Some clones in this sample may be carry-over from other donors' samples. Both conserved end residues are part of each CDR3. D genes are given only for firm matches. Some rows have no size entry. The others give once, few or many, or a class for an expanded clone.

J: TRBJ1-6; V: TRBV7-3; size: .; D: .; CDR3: CASSLYGLAGEDSPLHF; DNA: TGTGCCAGCAGCTTATACGGGCTAGCGGGGGAGGATTCACCCCTCCACTTT
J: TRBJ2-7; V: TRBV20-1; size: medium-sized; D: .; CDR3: CSARATMAYEQYF; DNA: TGCAGTGCTAGAGCGACGATGGCCTACGAGCAGTACTTC
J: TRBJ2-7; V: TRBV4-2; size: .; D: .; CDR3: CASSQVFSGIPHEQYF; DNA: TGTGCCAGCAGCCAGGTTTTTAGCGGAATTCCCCACGAGCAGTACTTC
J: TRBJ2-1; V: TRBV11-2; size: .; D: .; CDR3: CASSISSLGEQFF; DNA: TGTGCCAGCAGCATTTCATCCCTAGGGGAGCAGTTCTTC
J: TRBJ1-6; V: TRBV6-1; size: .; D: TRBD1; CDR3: CASNPRGSSYNSPLHF; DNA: TGTGCCAGCAACCCCAGGGGGAGCTCCTATAATTCACCCCTCCACTTT
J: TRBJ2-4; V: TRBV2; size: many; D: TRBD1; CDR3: CASSGDRDNRAKNIQYF; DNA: TGTGCCAGCAGTGGGGACAGAGACAATAGGGCCAAAAACATTCAGTACTTC
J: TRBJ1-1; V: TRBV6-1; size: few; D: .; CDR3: CASRLLGLGTEAFF; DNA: TGTGCCAGTCGCCTGTTAGGGTTAGGGACTGAAGCTTTCTTT
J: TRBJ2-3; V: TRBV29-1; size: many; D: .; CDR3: CSVEDSQIWDTQYF; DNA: TGCAGCGTTGAAGATTCCCAGATTTGGGATACGCAGTATTTT
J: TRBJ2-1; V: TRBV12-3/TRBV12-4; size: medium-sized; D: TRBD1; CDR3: CASRERGQVYNEQFF; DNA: TGTGCCAGCAGGGAAAGGGGACAGGTGTACAATGAGCAGTTCTTC
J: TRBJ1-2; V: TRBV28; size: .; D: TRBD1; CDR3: CASSLGQANGYTF; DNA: TGTGCCAGCAGTCTAGGACAGGCGAATGGCTACACCTTC
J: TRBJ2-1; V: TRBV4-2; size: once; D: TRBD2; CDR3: CASSHQVLAGVGNHNEQFF; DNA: TGTGCCAGCAGCCACCAGGTACTAGCGGGGGTGGGTAACCACAATGAGCAGTTCTTC
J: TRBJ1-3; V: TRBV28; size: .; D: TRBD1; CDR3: CASSPQTGSGNTIYF; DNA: TGTGCCAGCAGTCCTCAGACAGGGTCTGGAAACACCATATATTTT
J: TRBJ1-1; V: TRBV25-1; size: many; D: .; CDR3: CASSHMNTEAFF; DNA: TGTGCCAGCAGCCATATGAACACTGAAGCTTTCTTT
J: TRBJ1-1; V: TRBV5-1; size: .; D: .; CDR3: CAIILALEMNTEAFF; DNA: TGCGCCATCATCTTAGCTCTGGAAATGAACACTGAAGCTTTCTTT
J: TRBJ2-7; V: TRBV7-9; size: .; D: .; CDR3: CASSLGTFYEQYF; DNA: TGTGCCAGCAGCTTAGGTACATTCTACGAGCAGTACTTC
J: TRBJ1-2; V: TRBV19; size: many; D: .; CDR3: CASSFPGLVDYGYTF; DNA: TGTGCCAGTAGTTTCCCGGGACTGGTTGACTATGGCTACACCTTC
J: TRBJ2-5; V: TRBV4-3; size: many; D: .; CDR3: CASSPGALARGETQYF; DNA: TGCGCCAGCAGCCCTGGGGCCCTAGCAAGGGGCGAGACCCAGTACTTC
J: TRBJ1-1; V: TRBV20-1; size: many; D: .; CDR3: CSAFPSTGIFSEAFF; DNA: TGCAGTGCTTTCCCTTCGACAGGTATCTTTTCTGAAGCTTTCTTT
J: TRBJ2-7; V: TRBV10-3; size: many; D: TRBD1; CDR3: CAIKLEGAGEQYF; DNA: TGTGCCATCAAACTCGAGGGGGCGGGCGAGCAGTACTTC
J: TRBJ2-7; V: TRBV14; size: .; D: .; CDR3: CASSQGRARYEQYF; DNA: TGTGCCAGCAGCCAAGGGCGGGCGAGGTACGAGCAGTACTTC
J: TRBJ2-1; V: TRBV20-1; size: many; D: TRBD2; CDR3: CSASRLAGTYNEQFF; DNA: TGCAGTGCTAGCCGACTAGCGGGGACATACAATGAGCAGTTCTTC
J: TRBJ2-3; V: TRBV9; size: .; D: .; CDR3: CASSVSGDTDTQYF; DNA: TGTGCCAGTAGCGTATCCGGGGACACAGATACGCAGTATTTT
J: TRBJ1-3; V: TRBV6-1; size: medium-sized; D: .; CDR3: CASSSASSGNTIYF; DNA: TGTGCCAGCAGTTCCGCCTCCTCTGGAAACACCATATATTTT
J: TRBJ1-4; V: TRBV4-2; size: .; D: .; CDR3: CASSQEVPRADGANEKLFF; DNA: TGTGCCAGCAGCCAAGAGGTACCCAGGGCCGACGGCGCTAATGAAAAACTGTTTTTT
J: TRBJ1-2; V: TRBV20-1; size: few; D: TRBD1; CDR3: CSARGLGWGQWNYGYTF; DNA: TGCAGTGCTAGAGGTCTGGGATGGGGACAGTGGAACTATGGCTACACCTTC
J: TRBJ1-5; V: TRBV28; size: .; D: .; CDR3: CASRGHGDSNQPQHF; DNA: TGTGCCAGCAGGGGACACGGAGATAGCAATCAGCCCCAGCATTTT
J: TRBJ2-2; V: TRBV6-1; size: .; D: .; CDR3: CSNLDRAGMYTGELFF; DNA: TGTTCCAACCTAGACAGGGCGGGAATGTACACCGGGGAGCTGTTTTTT
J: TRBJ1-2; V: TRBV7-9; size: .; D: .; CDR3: CASSTTHYYGYTF; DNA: TGTGCCAGCAGCACGACCCATTACTATGGCTACACCTTC
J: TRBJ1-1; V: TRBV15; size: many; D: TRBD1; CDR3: CATSSLGTGAAEAFF; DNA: TGTGCCACCAGCAGCCTAGGTACAGGGGCCGCTGAAGCTTTCTTT
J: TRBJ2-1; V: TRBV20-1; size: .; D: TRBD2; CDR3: CSATSQGASGIFGNEQFF; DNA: TGCAGTGCTACCTCTCAGGGAGCTAGCGGGATCTTCGGAAATGAGCAGTTCTTC
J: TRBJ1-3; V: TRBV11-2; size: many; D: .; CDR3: CASGLSSGNTIYF; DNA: TGTGCCAGCGGGCTCAGCTCTGGAAACACCATATATTTT
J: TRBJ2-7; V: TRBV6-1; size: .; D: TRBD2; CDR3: CASSEAQIGLAGGYEQYF; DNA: TGTGCCAGCAGTGAAGCGCAGATTGGACTAGCGGGAGGCTACGAGCAGTACTTC
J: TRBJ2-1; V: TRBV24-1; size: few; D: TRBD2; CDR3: CATSLGTSGLNEQFF; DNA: TGTGCCACCAGCTTAGGGACTAGCGGGTTAAATGAGCAGTTCTTC
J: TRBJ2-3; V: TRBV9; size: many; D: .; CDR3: CASSVESYTDTQYF; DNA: TGTGCCAGCAGCGTAGAAAGTTACACAGATACGCAGTATTTT
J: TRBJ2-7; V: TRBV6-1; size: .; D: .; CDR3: CASSERGPSYEQYF; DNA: TGTGCCAGCAGTGAGAGAGGACCCTCCTACGAGCAGTACTTC
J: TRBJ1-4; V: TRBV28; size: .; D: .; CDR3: CASSLPGVSEKLFF; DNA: TGTGCTAGCAGTTTACCGGGGGTTAGTGAAAAACTGTTTTTT
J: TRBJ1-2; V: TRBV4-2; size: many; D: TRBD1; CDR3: CASSLGQGGNYGYTF; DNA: TGTGCCAGCAGCCTCGGACAGGGAGGGAACTATGGCTACACCTTC
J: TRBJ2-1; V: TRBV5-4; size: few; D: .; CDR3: CASSPVGGGYNEQFF; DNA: TGTGCCAGCAGCCCGGTCGGGGGTGGATACAATGAGCAGTTCTTC
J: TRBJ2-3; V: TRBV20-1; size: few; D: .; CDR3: CSASHPTTDTQYF; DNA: TGCAGTGCCAGCCACCCAACCACAGATACGCAGTATTTT
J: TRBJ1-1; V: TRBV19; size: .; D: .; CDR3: CVSSRGTEAFF; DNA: TGTGTCAGTAGTAGGGGCACTGAAGCTTTCTTT
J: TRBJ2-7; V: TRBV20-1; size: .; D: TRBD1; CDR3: CSATKPGTGGIVQYF; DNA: TGCAGTGCGACTAAACCCGGGACAGGGGGCATAGTGCAGTACTTC
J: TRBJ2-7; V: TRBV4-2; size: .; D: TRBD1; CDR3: CASSPAPQGVGTHEQYF; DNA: TGTGCCAGCAGCCCTGCTCCCCAGGGGGTGGGAACCCACGAGCAGTACTTC
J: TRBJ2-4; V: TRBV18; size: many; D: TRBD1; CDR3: CASSLGTGVDIQYF; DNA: TGTGCCAGCTCACTCGGGACAGGGGTGGACATTCAGTACTTC
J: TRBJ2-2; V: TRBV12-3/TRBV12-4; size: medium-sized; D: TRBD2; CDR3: CASSSSGGAGELFF; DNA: TGTGCCAGCAGTTCTAGCGGGGGGGCCGGGGAGCTGTTTTTT
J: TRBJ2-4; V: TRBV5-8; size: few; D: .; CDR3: CASSGGTAGHNIQYF; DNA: TGTGCCAGCAGCGGCGGGACAGCGGGACACAACATTCAGTACTTC